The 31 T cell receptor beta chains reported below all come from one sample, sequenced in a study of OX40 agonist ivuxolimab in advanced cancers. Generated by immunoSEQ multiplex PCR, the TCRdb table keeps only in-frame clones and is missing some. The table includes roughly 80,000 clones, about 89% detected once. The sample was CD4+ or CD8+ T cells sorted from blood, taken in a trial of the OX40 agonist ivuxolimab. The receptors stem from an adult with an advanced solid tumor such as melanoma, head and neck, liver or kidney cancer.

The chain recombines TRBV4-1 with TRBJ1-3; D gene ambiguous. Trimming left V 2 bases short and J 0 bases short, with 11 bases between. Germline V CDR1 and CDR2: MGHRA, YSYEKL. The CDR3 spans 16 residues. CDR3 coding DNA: TGCGCCAGCAGCCAACTTACGATGTTCTCTGGAAACACCATATATTTT. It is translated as CASSQLTMFSGNTIYF.

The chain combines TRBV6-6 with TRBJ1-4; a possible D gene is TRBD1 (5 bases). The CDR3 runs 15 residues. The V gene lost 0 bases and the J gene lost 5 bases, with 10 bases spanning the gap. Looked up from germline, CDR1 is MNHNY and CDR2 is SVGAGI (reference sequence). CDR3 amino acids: CASSYSRDGNEKLFF. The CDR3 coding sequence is TGTGCCAGCAGTTACTCGAGGGACGGGAATGAAAAACTGTTTTTT.

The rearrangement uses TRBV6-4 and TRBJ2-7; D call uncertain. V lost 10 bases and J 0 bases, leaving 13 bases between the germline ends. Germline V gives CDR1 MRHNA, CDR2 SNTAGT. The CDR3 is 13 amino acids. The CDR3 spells CATVSRISYEQYF. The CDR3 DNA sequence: TGTGCCACCGTCTCGAGGATCTCCTACGAGCAGTACTTC.

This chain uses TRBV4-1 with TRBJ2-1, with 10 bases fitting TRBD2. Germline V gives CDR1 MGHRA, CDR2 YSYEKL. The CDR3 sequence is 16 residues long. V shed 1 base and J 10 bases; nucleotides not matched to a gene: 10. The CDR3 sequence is CASSQAGTSADGEQFF. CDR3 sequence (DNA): TGCGCCAGCAGCCAAGCCGGGACTAGCGCCGACGGGGAGCAGTTCTTC.

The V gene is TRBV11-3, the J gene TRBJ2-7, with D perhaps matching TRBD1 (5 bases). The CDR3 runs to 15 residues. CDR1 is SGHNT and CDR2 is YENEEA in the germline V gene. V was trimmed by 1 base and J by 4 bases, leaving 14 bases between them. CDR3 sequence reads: CASSLGLQGKYEQYF. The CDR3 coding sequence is TGTGCCAGCAGCTTAGGATTGCAGGGAAAGTACGAGCAGTACTTC.

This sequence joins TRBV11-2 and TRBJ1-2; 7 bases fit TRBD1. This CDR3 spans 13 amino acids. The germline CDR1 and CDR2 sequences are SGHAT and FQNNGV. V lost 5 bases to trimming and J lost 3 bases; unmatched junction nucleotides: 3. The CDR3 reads CASSPGGDYGYTF. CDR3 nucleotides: TGTGCCAGCAGCCCAGGGGGGGACTATGGCTACACCTTC.

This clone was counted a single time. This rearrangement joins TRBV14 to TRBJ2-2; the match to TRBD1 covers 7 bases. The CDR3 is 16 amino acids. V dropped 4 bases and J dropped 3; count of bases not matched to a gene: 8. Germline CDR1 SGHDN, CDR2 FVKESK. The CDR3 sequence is CASSPRTGVDTGELFF. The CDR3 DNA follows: TGTGCCAGCAGCCCCCGGACAGGCGTAGACACCGGGGAGCTGTTTTTT. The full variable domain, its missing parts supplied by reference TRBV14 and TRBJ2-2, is EAGVTQFPSHSVIEKGQTVTLRCDPISGHDNLYWYRRVMGKEIKFLLHFVKESKQDESGMPNNRFLAERTGGTYSTLKVQPAELEDSGVYFCASSPRTGVDTGELFFGEGSRLTVL.

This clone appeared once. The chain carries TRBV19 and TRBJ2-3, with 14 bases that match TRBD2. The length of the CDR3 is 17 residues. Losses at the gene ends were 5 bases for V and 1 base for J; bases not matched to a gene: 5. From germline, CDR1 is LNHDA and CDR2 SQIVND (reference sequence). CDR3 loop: CASSPGLAGARTDTQYF. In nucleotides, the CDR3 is TGTGCCAGTAGTCCGGGACTAGCGGGAGCTCGCACAGATACGCAGTATTTT.

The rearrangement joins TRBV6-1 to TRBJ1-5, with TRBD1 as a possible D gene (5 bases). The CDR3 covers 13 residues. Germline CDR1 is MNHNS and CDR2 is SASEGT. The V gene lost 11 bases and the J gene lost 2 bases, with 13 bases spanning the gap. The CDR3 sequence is CAGGLYGNQPQHF. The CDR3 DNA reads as TGTGCCGGGGGTCTTTATGGCAATCAGCCCCAGCATTTT.

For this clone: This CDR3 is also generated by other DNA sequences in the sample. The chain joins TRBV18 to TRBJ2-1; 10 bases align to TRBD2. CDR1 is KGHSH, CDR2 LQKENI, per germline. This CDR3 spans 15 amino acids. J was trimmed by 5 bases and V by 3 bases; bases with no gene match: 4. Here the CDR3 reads CASSPLAGDNNEQFF. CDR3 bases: TGTGCCAGCTCACCGCTAGCGGGAGACAACAATGAGCAGTTCTTC.

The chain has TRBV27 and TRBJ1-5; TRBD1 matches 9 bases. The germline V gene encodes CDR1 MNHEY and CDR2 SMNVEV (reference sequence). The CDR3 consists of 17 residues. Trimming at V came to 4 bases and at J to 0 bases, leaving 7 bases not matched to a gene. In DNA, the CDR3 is TGTGCCAGCAGTTCGAGCGGGACAGGGTCTAGCAATCAGCCCCAGCATTTT. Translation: CASSSSGTGSSNQPQHF.

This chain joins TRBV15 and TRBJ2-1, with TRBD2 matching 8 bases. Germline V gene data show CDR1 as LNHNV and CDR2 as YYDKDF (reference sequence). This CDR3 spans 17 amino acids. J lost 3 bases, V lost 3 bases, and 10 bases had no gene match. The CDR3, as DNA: TGTGCCACCAGCAGGGGGCGAGTAGCGGGGTTCTACAATGAGCAGTTCTTC. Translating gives CATSRGRVAGFYNEQFF.

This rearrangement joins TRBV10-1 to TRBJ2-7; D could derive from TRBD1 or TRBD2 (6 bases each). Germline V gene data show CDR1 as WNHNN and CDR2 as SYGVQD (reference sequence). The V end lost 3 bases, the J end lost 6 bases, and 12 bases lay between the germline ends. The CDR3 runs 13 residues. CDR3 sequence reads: CASSDPGAGEQYF. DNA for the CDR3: TGCGCCAGCAGTGATCCGGGGGCGGGCGAGCAGTACTTC.

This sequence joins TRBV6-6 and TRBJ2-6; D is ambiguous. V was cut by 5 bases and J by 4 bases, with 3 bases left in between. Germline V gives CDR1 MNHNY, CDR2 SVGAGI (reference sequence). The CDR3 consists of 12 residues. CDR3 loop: CASSRGANVLTF. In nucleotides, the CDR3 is TGTGCCAGCAGTCGGGGGGCCAACGTCCTGACTTTC.

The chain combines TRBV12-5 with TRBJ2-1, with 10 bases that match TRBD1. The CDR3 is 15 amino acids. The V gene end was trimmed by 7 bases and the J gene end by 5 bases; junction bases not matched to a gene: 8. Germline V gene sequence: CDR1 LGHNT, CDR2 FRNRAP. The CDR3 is CASENDRGLNNEQFF. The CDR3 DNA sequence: TGTGCTAGTGAAAACGACAGGGGGCTTAACAATGAGCAGTTCTTC.

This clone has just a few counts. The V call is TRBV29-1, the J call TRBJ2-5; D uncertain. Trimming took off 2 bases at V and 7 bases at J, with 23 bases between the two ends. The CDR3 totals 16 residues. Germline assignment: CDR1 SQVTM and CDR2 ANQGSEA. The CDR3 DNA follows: TGCAGCGTTGAACCCCCAACAAAACGTCAAGAGCGGACCCAGTACTTC. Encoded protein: CSVEPPTKRQERTQYF. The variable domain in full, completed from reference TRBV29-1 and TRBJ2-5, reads SAVISQKPSRDICQRGTSLTIQCQVDSQVTMMFWYRQQPGQSLTLIATANQGSEATYESGFVIDKFPISRPNLTFSTLTVSNMSPEDSSIYLCSVEPPTKRQERTQYFGPGTRLLVL.

The CDR3 DNA sequence: TGCGCCAGCAGCCAAGACCACAGACTAGCGCTCGCCTACGAGCAGTACTTC. It yields the protein CASSQDHRLALAYEQYF. The chain has TRBV4-1 and TRBJ2-7; TRBD2 matches at 8 bases. The CDR3 has 17 residues. Germline lookup yields CDR1 MGHRA and CDR2 YSYEKL. Trimming removed 0 bases from V and 2 bases from J; junction bases left unmatched: 9.

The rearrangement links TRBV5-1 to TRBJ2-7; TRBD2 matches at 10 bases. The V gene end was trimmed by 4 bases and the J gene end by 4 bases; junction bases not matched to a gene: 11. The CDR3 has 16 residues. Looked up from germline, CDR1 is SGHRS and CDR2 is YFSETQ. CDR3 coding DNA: TGCGCCAGCAGCCCGGGACTAGCGCGAGCCCTATACGAGCAGTACTTC. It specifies CASSPGLARALYEQYF.

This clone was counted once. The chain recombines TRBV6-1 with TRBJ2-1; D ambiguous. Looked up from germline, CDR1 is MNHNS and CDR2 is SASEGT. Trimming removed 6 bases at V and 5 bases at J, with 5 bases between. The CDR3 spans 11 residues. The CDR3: CASSPNNEQFF. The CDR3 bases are TGTGCCAGCAGCCCTAACAATGAGCAGTTCTTC.

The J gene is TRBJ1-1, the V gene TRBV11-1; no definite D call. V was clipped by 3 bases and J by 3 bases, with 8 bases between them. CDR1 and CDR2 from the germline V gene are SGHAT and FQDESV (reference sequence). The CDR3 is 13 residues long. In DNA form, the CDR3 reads TGTGCCAGCAGCTTTGGGTGGGACACTGAAGCTTTCTTT. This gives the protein CASSFGWDTEAFF.

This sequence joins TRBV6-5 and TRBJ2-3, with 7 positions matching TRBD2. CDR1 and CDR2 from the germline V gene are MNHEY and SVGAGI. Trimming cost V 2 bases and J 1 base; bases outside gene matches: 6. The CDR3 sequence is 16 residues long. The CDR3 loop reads CASSYAASGRTDTQYF. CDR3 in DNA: TGTGCCAGCAGTTACGCGGCTAGCGGACGCACAGATACGCAGTATTTT.

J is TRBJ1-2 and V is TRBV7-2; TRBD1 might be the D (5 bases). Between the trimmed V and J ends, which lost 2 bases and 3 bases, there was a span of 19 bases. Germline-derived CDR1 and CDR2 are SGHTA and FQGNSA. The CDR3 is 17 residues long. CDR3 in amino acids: CASSLRQSLPADYGYTF. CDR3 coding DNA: TGTGCCAGCAGCTTAAGACAGAGCCTGCCCGCAGACTATGGCTACACCTTC.

CDR3 in amino acids: CASSPRSRSTDTQYF. CDR3 bases: TGTGCCAGCTCACCACGTTCAAGGAGCACAGATACGCAGTATTTT. The V and J genes are TRBV18 and TRBJ2-3; D is ambiguous. The CDR3 contains 15 residues. V was pared by 1 base and J by 0 bases, with 8 bases between. Germline V lookup: CDR1 KGHSH, CDR2 LQKENI.

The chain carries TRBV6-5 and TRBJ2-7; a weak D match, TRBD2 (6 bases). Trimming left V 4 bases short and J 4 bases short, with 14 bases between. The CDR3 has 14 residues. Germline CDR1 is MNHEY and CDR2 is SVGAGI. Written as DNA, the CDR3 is TGTGCCAGCAGTTGGCCGGGAGCGGGTTACGAGCAGTACTTC. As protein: CASSWPGAGYEQYF.

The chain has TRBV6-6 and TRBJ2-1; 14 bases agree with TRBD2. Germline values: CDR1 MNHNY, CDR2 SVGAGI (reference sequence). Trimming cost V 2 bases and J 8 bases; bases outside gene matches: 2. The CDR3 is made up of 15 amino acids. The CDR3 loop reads CASSYGTSGSHEQFF. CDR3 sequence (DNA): TGTGCCAGCAGTTACGGGACTAGCGGGAGTCATGAGCAGTTCTTC.

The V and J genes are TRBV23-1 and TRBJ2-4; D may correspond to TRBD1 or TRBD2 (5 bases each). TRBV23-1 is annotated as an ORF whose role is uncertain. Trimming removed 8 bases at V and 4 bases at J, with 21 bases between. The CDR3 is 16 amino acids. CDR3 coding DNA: TGCGCCAGCCGAAGTCGGGGCAGAAAAGAAAAAAACATTCAGTACTTC. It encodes CASRSRGRKEKNIQYF.

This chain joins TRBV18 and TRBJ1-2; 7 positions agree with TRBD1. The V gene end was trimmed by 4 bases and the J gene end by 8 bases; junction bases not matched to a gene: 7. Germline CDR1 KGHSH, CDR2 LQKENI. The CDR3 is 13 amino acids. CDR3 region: CASSLDRVEGYTF. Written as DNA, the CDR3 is TGTGCCAGCTCACTCGACAGGGTAGAAGGCTACACCTTC.

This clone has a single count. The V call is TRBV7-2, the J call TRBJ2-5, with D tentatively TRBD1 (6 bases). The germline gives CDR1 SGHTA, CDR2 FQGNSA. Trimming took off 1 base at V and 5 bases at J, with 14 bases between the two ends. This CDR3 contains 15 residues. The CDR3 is CASSLGLQGRETQYF. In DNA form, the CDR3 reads TGTGCCAGCAGCTTAGGTTTACAGGGAAGGGAGACCCAGTACTTC.

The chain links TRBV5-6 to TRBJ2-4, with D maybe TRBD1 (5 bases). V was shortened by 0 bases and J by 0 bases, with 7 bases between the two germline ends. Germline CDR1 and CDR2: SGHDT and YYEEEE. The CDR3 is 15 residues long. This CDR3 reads CASSLEGIAKNIQYF. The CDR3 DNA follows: TGTGCCAGCAGCTTGGAGGGGATAGCCAAAAACATTCAGTACTTC.

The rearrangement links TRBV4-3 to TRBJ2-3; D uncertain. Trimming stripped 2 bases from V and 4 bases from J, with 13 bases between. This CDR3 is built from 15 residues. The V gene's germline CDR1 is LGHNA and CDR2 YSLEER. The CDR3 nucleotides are TGCGCCAGCAGCCAAAGCATAAATGCGGCAGATACGCAGTATTTT. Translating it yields CASSQSINAADTQYF.

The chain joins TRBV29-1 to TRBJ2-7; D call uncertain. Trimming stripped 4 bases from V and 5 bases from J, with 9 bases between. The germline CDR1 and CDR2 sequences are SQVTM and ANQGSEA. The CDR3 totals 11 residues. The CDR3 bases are TGCAGCGTTGTTAGGGCCCACGAGCAGTACTTC. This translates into CSVVRAHEQYF.